Sequencing of this T cell receptor beta chain was carried out in a study of monozygotic twins with inflammatory bowel disease. The CDR3 contains 15 residues. Germline V gene sequence: CDR1 DFQATT, CDR2 SNEGSKA (reference sequence). Researchers ran eight separate cDNA reactions for each sample. Using the 5' RACE reads, TCRdb records one entry per CDR3 protein without DNA. The sample table sets out 150,000 to 200,000 distinct CDR3 sequences. Regarding this clonotype: Its antigen is not identified.

Study conclusions and caveats: Evidence did not back any single strong signal or clonotype linked to IBD. Differences in immunosuppressive treatment may have been a source of added variability in patient repertoires. Distinct T cell subtypes could not be told apart.

This sequence was found in a human donor with ulcerative colitis or Crohn's disease, or a healthy co-twin of an affected twin (not recorded which). Sequenced material: blood. The chain combines TRBV20-1 with TRBJ2-4; as DNA is missing, the TRBD2 call by TCRdb cannot be tested. This CDR3 reads CSARDEGTIKNIQYF.